This T cell receptor beta chain emerged from a study of T cell responses to AZD1222 COVID-19 vaccine. The repertoire was sequenced with immunoSEQ multiplex PCR; TCRdb's copy has only in-frame clones and lacks some. The top ten clones hold about 1.5% of a sample with about 100,000 clones, 80% to 95% of them seen once. This CDR3 spans 13 amino acids. V lost 4 bases and J lost 5, with 12 bases in between. Germline V gene lookup returns CDR1 SEHNR and CDR2 FQNEAQ (reference sequence). The chain is built from TRBV7-9 and TRBJ2-7; the D is unclear. The TCR originated in an adult in good health. This sample comprised peripheral blood, obtained on day 0 of AZD1222 vaccination. The CDR3 reads CASSYVLSNEQYF. The CDR3 nucleotides read TGTGCCAGCAGCTACGTATTGTCGAACGAGCAGTACTTC. The full variable domain, in which reference TRBV7-9 and TRBJ2-7 provide the parts outside the CDR3, is DTGVSQNPRHKITKRGQNVTFRCDPISEHNRLYWYRQTLGQGPEFLTYFQNEAQLEKSRLLSDRFSAERPKGSFSTLEIQRTEQGDSAMYLCASSYVLSNEQYFGPGTRLTVT.